The 13 T cell receptor beta chains given below trace back to one sample, sequenced in a study of T cells in localized non-small cell lung cancer. Generated by immunoSEQ multiplex PCR, the TCRdb table keeps only in-frame clones and is missing some. The sample lists around 33,000 clones, over 75% occurring once. This material consisted of peripheral blood, taken before any cancer treatment. These receptors all stem from a male donor at least 60 years old with stage III squamous cell lung carcinoma.

The chain couples TRBV5-1 to TRBJ2-1, with TRBD2 matching over 15 bases. Germline CDR1 is SGHRS and CDR2 is YFSETQ. J lost 7 bases, V lost 4 bases, and 3 bases had no gene match. This CDR3 has 15 amino acids. Here the CDR3 reads CASSGLAGGLNEQFF. CDR3 bases: TGCGCCAGCAGCGGACTAGCGGGGGGGCTAAATGAGCAGTTCTTC.

The count of this clone is one. J is TRBJ1-1 and V is TRBV7-9; D remains ambiguous. Germline V gene data show CDR1 as SEHNR and CDR2 as FQNEAQ (reference sequence). There are 13 residues in the CDR3. The germline V and J ends were trimmed by 1 base and 6 bases, with 9 bases remaining between them. The CDR3 DNA sequence: TGTGCCAGCAGCTTAGAACCGGGCCCTGAAGCTTTCTTT. It yields the protein CASSLEPGPEAFF.

The V gene is TRBV2, the J gene TRBJ2-1, with D hard to call. This CDR3 comprises 11 residues. CDR1 SNHLY and CDR2 FYNNEI come from the germline V gene. The germline V and J ends were trimmed by 7 bases and 7 bases, with 8 bases remaining between them. The CDR3: CASNSGNEQFF. In DNA form, the CDR3 reads TGTGCCAGCAACTCGGGTAATGAGCAGTTCTTC.

The gene calls are TRBV5-1 and TRBJ1-1, with D possibly matching TRBD1 (6 bases). There are 14 residues in the CDR3. CDR1 is SGHRS, CDR2 YFSETQ, per germline. V was pared by 4 bases and J by 0 bases, with 10 bases between. CDR3 sequence (DNA): TGCGCCAGCAGCGGAGGACAGATGAACACTGAAGCTTTCTTT. Translating it yields CASSGGQMNTEAFF.

This chain links TRBV7-9 with TRBJ2-7, with D possibly called TRBD1 or TRBD2 (5 bases each). V gave up 3 bases and J gave up 2 bases, with 11 bases separating them. The germline gives CDR1 SEHNR, CDR2 FQNEAQ (reference sequence). The CDR3 consists of 14 residues. The CDR3 loop is CASSLGQGAYEQYF. CDR3 bases: TGTGCCAGCAGCTTGGGGCAGGGAGCCTACGAGCAGTACTTC.

This clone turned up a few times. The rearrangement uses TRBV7-6 and TRBJ2-7; tentatively, D is TRBD1 or TRBD2 (5 bases each). The CDR3 consists of 14 residues. V was pared by 4 bases and J by 2 bases, with 12 bases between. Germline CDR1 is SGHVS and CDR2 is FNYEAQ. DNA for the CDR3: TGTGCCAGCAGCTCCGGGACCAGACCCTACGAGCAGTACTTC. This translates into CASSSGTRPYEQYF.

This clone was detected a few times. The rearrangement uses TRBV27 and TRBJ2-5; no clear D. Germline V gene data show CDR1 as MNHEY and CDR2 as SMNVEV (reference sequence). The CDR3 spans 15 residues. V was shortened by 6 bases and J by 3 bases, with 17 bases between the two germline ends. As DNA, the CDR3 is TGTGCCAGCAGCACCCTACGGACCGCGGAAGAGACCCAGTACTTC. Translation: CASSTLRTAEETQYF.

This clone was counted only a few times. The V gene is TRBV2, the J gene TRBJ2-5; a possible D gene is TRBD2 (5 bases). V lost 2 bases and J 0 bases, leaving 10 bases between the germline ends. Per germline, CDR1 SNHLY and CDR2 FYNNEI. This CDR3 is 15 amino acids long. This chain's CDR3 is CASSEMGGHQETQYF. CDR3 in DNA: TGTGCCAGCAGTGAAATGGGCGGGCACCAAGAGACCCAGTACTTC.

This sequence joins TRBV7-9 and TRBJ1-4; D uncertain. CDR3 length: 15 residues. Trimming removed 0 bases at V and 6 bases at J, with 11 bases between. Germline V gives CDR1 SEHNR, CDR2 FQNEAQ (reference sequence). Written as DNA, the CDR3 is TGTGCCAGCAGCTTAGCATCTGGGTATGATGAAAAACTGTTTTTT. Protein sequence: CASSLASGYDEKLFF.

This clone was observed a few times. The CDR3 spells CASSMLTNTEAFF. CDR3 nucleotide sequence: TGTGCCAGTAGTATGCTTACGAACACTGAAGCTTTCTTT. J is TRBJ1-1 and V is TRBV19; no reliable D call. CDR3 length: 13 residues. CDR1 is LNHDA and CDR2 is SQIVND in the germline V gene (reference sequence). Trimming took 3 bases from V and 1 from J, leaving 6 bases between them.

The V call is TRBV7-8, the J call TRBJ2-7, with a possible D match to TRBD2 (5 bases). The CDR3 totals 12 residues. Germline V gene data show CDR1 as SGHVS and CDR2 as FQNEAQ. V dropped 4 bases and J dropped 6 bases, with 10 bases sitting between them. The DNA of the CDR3 is TGTGCCAGCAGCTCTCCGGAGGCCGAGCAGTACTTC. This translates into CASSSPEAEQYF.

This chain links TRBV5-1 with TRBJ2-3; possible D gene TRBD1, 6 bases. This CDR3 is 15 amino acids long. From germline, CDR1 is SGHRS and CDR2 YFSETQ. V was clipped by 3 bases and J by 3 bases, with 14 bases between them. CDR3 sequence reads: CASSYTGSSTDTQYF. The CDR3 DNA reads TGCGCCAGCAGCTATACAGGGAGTAGTACAGATACGCAGTATTTT.

The chain links TRBV7-6 to TRBJ2-5; 8 nucleotides line up with TRBD1. The CDR3 sequence is 15 residues long. With 3 bases clipped from V and 4 bases from J, the junction kept 7 bases outside the gene matches. Germline CDR1 SGHVS, CDR2 FNYEAQ. CDR3 nucleotide sequence: TGTGCCAGCAGCTTGAGTGCAGGGGGCGTAGAGACCCAGTACTTC. Its protein is CASSLSAGGVETQYF.